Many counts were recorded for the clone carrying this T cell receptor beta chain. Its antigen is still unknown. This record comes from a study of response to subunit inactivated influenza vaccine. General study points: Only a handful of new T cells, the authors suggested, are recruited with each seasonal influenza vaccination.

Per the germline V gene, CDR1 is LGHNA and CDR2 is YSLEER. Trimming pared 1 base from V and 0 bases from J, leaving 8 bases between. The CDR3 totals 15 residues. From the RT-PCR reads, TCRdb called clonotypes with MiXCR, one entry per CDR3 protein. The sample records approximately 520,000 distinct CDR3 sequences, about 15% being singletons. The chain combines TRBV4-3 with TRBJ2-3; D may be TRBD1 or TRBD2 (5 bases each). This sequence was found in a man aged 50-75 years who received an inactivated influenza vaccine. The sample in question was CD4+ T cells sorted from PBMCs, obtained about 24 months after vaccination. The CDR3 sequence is CASSQGGSSTDTQYF. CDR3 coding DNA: TGCGCCAGCAGCCAAGGGGGGTCTAGCACAGATACGCAGTATTTT.